The 10 T cell receptor beta chains given below trace back to one sample, sequenced in a study of yellow fever vaccine responses in identical twins. TCRdb processed the RT-PCR reads anew with MiXCR; each CDR3 protein has one entry. Seen here are roughly 1,700 distinct CDR3 sequences, roughly 86% observed once, and the top ten hold over 4%. The sequenced sample was T cells from blood (PBMCs), unsorted or a sorted subset (not recorded which), obtained before or after yellow fever vaccination (not recorded which). The origin of the receptors is a woman aged 18-35 years who received the yellow fever vaccine.

Concerning this clonotype itself: Mismatch with germline at one junction end may stem from a read error. The chain employs TRBV15 and TRBJ2-6; possible D gene TRBD2, 5 bases. Looked up from germline, CDR1 is LNHNV and CDR2 is YYDKDF (reference sequence). The CDR3 is made up of 16 amino acids. The DNA of the CDR3 is TGTGCCATCAGCAGAGATCGGGGCTCTGGGGCCAACGTCCTGACTTTC. Its protein product is CAISRDRGSGANVLTF.

CDR3 in amino acids: CASSYRHTNQPQHF. The CDR3 DNA sequence: TGTGCCAGCAGTTACCGTCATACCAATCAGCCCCAGCATTTT. The chain employs TRBV28 and TRBJ1-5; D not resolved. Germline CDR1 MDHEN, CDR2 SYDVKM. The CDR3 totals 14 residues. The V gene lost 4 bases and the J gene lost 3 bases, with 10 bases spanning the gap.

The rearrangement joins TRBV24-1 to TRBJ2-6; 10 bases are shared with TRBD1. Germline trimming cut 1 base from V and 5 bases from J; bases unmatched to any gene: 4. Germline CDR1 and CDR2: KGHDR and SFDVKD. The CDR3 length is 17 residues. CDR3 region: CATSDFRQGARANVLTF. DNA for the CDR3: TGTGCCACCAGTGATTTCAGACAGGGGGCGAGGGCCAACGTCCTGACTTTC.

The rearrangement joins TRBV20-1 to TRBJ1-1, with D possibly being TRBD1 (6 bases). The CDR3 length is 14 residues. Germline values: CDR1 DFQATT, CDR2 SNEGSKA (reference sequence). V lost 3 bases and J lost 0, with 11 bases in between. In DNA form, the CDR3 reads TGCAGTGCTAGGGACAGCCAACTGAACACTGAAGCTTTCTTT. This translates into CSARDSQLNTEAFF.

The chain employs TRBV12-3 or TRBV12-4 and TRBJ2-2; a possible D gene is TRBD2 (6 bases). The CDR3 is 15 amino acids. Trimming removed 0 bases at V and 3 bases at J, with 8 bases between. Here the CDR3 DNA reads TGTGCCAGCAGTTTAGCCGGGAGTGACACCGGGGAGCTGTTTTTT. Translation gives CASSLAGSDTGELFF.

The genes are TRBV29-1 and TRBJ2-3, with D maybe TRBD1 (6 bases). Deletions cut 7 bases from V and 1 base from J, with 18 bases between. This CDR3 spans 15 amino acids. The germline V gene encodes CDR1 SQVTM and CDR2 ANQGSEA. Here the CDR3 DNA reads TGCAGCGCCGACACAGGGCCAGATGGCACAGATACGCAGTATTTT. This codes for CSADTGPDGTDTQYF.

This sequence joins TRBV4-1 and TRBJ2-1; TRBD1 is a possible D gene (5 bases). With 6 bases removed from V and 0 bases from J, the gap between germline ends came to 12 bases. The germline gives CDR1 MGHRA, CDR2 YSYEKL. The CDR3 is made up of 15 amino acids. The CDR3: CASRDSVLSYNEQFF. The DNA for the CDR3 is TGCGCCAGCAGAGACAGCGTTCTCTCCTACAATGAGCAGTTCTTC.

This chain links TRBV20-1 with TRBJ2-1; 9 nucleotides agree with TRBD2. The junction had 3 bases not matched to a gene; V was cut back by 6 bases and J by 3 bases. This CDR3 spans 13 amino acids. CDR1 and CDR2 (germline): DFQATT, SNEGSKA (reference sequence). The CDR3, as DNA: TGCAGTGCCGCTAGCGGGGTCTACAATGAGCAGTTCTTC. This encodes CSAASGVYNEQFF.

This chain joins TRBV11-2 and TRBJ2-7; 11 positions agree with TRBD2. J gave up 5 bases and V 5 bases, and 14 bases lay outside the gene matches. CDR3 length: 17 residues. Germline V gene lookup returns CDR1 SGHAT and CDR2 FQNNGV. CDR3 loop: CASSKRPGLAVMDEQYF. DNA for the CDR3: TGTGCCAGCAGCAAACGACCGGGACTAGCGGTGATGGACGAGCAGTACTTC.

The CDR3 loop is CASKLLNEQFF. For the CDR3, the DNA is TGTGCCAGCAAACTCCTCAATGAGCAGTTCTTC. This rearrangement joins TRBV11-1 to TRBJ2-1, with D hard to call. Germline V gives CDR1 SGHAT, CDR2 FQDESV (reference sequence). Between the trimmed V and J ends, which lost 7 bases and 6 bases, there was a span of 7 bases. This CDR3 has 11 residues.